This paragraph covers one T cell receptor (beta chain) sequence. The sample belongs to a study of human thymus T cells. Sequenced by immunoSEQ multiplex PCR; TCRdb stores in-frame clones only, minus some. The table lists about 60,000 clones, 94% of them singletons. The CDR3 consists of 11 residues. The germline V and J ends were trimmed by 7 bases and 8 bases, with 8 bases remaining between them. From germline, CDR1 is MRHNA and CDR2 SNTAGT. This TCR derives from a boy under two years old with a congenital heart defect but otherwise immunologically healthy. What was sequenced was blood. The V call is TRBV6-4, the J call TRBJ1-4; no clear D gene. The CDR3: CASTRGEKLFF. DNA for the CDR3: TGTGCCAGCACCCGTGGCGAAAAACTGTTTTTT.